Presented here are 2 T cell receptor beta chains from one specimen sequenced in a study of molecular identifiers for immune sequencing clone quantification. MiXCR, applied by TCRdb to the PCR reads, yields one record per CDR3 protein. The table records some 680,000 distinct CDR3 sequences, around 25% of them present only once. Sequencing was carried out using naive CD8+ T cells from blood, with Jurkat cell RNA spiked in. Subset here: FACS-sorted CD8+CD4-CCR7+CD45RA+ naive T cells. These receptors all come from a human donor in good health. Some libraries in this study had Jurkat cell RNA spiked in.

To note about this clonotype: A read error may explain this, as a much larger clone is one base away. The chain couples TRBV28 to TRBJ2-3, with TRBD2 matching over 10 bases. CDR3 size: 15 residues. J was trimmed by 2 bases and V by 6 bases; bases with no gene match: 5. Germline CDR1 is MDHEN and CDR2 is SYDVKM. CDR3 amino acids: CASRLLAGFTDTQYF. DNA for the CDR3: TGTGCCAGCAGGTTACTAGCGGGGTTCACAGATACGCAGTATTTT.

Only a few counts were recorded for this clonotype. The chain carries TRBV6-6 and TRBJ1-6; D call uncertain. The CDR3 sequence is 16 residues long. Germline V gives CDR1 MNHNY, CDR2 SVGAGI (reference sequence). V was shortened by 4 bases and J by 0 bases, with 10 bases between the two germline ends. CDR3 sequence reads: CASSSGPHSYNSPLHF. The CDR3 nucleotides read TGTGCCAGCAGTTCCGGGCCACACTCCTATAATTCACCCCTCCACTTT.